This passage covers 22 T cell receptor beta chains from one sample sequenced in a study of CD8+ T cells in alopecia areata. The authors extracted RNA and reverse transcribed it into cDNA as the sequencing template. TCRdb's copy holds only in-frame clones and misses some; the assay was immunoSEQ multiplex PCR. This table has more than 200,000 clones, under 70% appearing once. Material: CD4+ T cells sorted from blood, obtained at week 0. These receptors came from a human donor with alopecia areata.

This clone has more than one count but fewer than ten. The chain employs TRBV30 and TRBJ1-5; TRBD1 agrees at 9 bases. The V gene end was trimmed by 2 bases and the J gene end by 15 bases; junction bases not matched to a gene: 11. The germline V gene has CDR1 GTSNPN and CDR2 SVGIG (reference sequence). CDR3 length: 13 residues. CDR3 DNA sequence: TGTGCCTGGAGTTTAACCGGGACAGGGAACGGGCATTTT. This sequence encodes CAWSLTGTGNGHF. The whole variable domain, filled in from reference TRBV30 and TRBJ1-5, reads SQTIHQWPATLVQPVGSPLSLECTVEGTSNPNLYWYRQAAGRGLQLLFYSVGIGQISSEVPQNLSASRPQDRQFILSSKKLLLSDSGFYLCAWSLTGTGNGHFGDGTRLSIL.

This chain uses TRBV4-1 with TRBJ2-3; D might be TRBD2 (7 bases). Germline values: CDR1 MGHRA, CDR2 YSYEKL. The CDR3 extends over 14 amino acids. Trimming cost V 1 base and J 6 bases, with 11 bases left between them. The CDR3 reads CASSQARGRDTQYF. In DNA, the CDR3 is TGCGCCAGCAGCCAAGCGCGGGGGCGGGATACGCAGTATTTT.

This clone was seen just once. The chain carries TRBV29-1 and TRBJ2-1; D unresolved. CDR3 length: 11 residues. V was trimmed by 3 bases and J by 7 bases, leaving 7 bases between them. Germline values: CDR1 SQVTM, CDR2 ANQGSEA. Here the CDR3 reads CSVDLYNEQFF. The CDR3 DNA is TGCAGCGTTGATCTGTATAATGAGCAGTTCTTC.

This chain uses TRBV6-6 with TRBJ1-5, with D unresolved. V was pared by 10 bases and J by 2 bases, with 12 bases between. Germline CDR1 MNHNY, CDR2 SVGAGI (reference sequence). The CDR3 covers 13 residues. CDR3 coding DNA: TGTGCCACCTGGAGGTCGGGCAATCAGCCCCAGCATTTT. It yields the protein CATWRSGNQPQHF.

In regard to this clone: One junction end disagrees with the germline gene, perhaps due to a read error. V gene TRBV6-5 combines with J gene TRBJ1-2, with TRBD1 identical over 8 bases. Germline V gene sequence: CDR1 MNHEY, CDR2 SVGAGI. The CDR3 has 13 amino acids. This CDR3 is CASSYADRVATIF. The CDR3, as DNA: TGTGCCAGCAGTTACGCGGACAGGGTGGCAACTATCTTC.

This clone occurred a few times. The rearrangement links TRBV20-1 to TRBJ2-5; TRBD1 is a possible D gene (6 bases). Trimming cost V 5 bases and J 4 bases, with 8 bases left between them. The CDR3 sequence is 11 residues long. Germline CDR1 is DFQATT and CDR2 is SNEGSKA (reference sequence). CDR3 region: CSAARGETQYF. The CDR3 DNA follows: TGCAGTGCTGCCAGGGGAGAGACCCAGTACTTC.

There are a few counts of this clone. The V and J genes are TRBV15 and TRBJ2-1; 11 nucleotides match TRBD2. V lost 4 bases to trimming and J lost 5 bases; unmatched junction nucleotides: 10. Germline V gene lookup returns CDR1 LNHNV and CDR2 YYDKDF (reference sequence). The CDR3 has 17 amino acids. The CDR3 DNA sequence: TGTGCCACCAGCACTGGACTAGCGGGCCCCGTGAACAATGAGCAGTTCTTC. Translating it yields CATSTGLAGPVNNEQFF. Full variable domain (missing parts from reference TRBV15 and TRBJ2-1): DAMVIQNPRYQVTQFGKPVTLSCSQTLNHNVMYWYQQKSSQAPKLLFHYYDKDFNNEADTPDNFQSRRPNTSFCFLDIRSPGLGDTAMYLCATSTGLAGPVNNEQFFGPGTRLTVL.

This chain connects TRBV2 to TRBJ1-4, with 10 bases fitting TRBD1. CDR1 is SNHLY, CDR2 FYNNEI, per germline. V was pared by 7 bases and J by 6 bases, with 2 bases of the junction left unmatched. The CDR3 extends over 13 amino acids. The CDR3 spells CASTGTGDEKLFF. The CDR3 nucleotides read TGTGCCAGCACCGGGACAGGGGATGAAAAACTGTTTTTT.

As concerns this clone: Likely a read error: the CDR3 ends without its conserved phenylalanine or tryptophan. V usage is TRBV30 and J usage is TRBJ1-6, with D possibly being TRBD1 (6 bases). This CDR3 is 16 amino acids long. The V and J ends lost 5 bases and 0 bases respectively, with 14 bases between them. Per germline, CDR1 GTSNPN and CDR2 SVGIG (reference sequence). The DNA of the CDR3 is TGTGCCTGGTCAGGGGATGATCGCTCCTATAATTCACCCCTCCACTCT. Protein product: CAWSGDDRSYNSPLHS.

The V and J genes are TRBV6-5 and TRBJ2-1; TRBD1 or TRBD2 may be the D gene (5 bases each). Trimming removed 11 bases at V and 0 bases at J, with 11 bases between. Germline V gene data show CDR1 as MNHEY and CDR2 as SVGAGI. The CDR3 is 13 residues long. CDR3 sequence (DNA): TGTGCCTCCCGAGGGGACTCCTACAATGAGCAGTTCTTC. It is translated as CASRGDSYNEQFF.

This chain connects TRBV29-1 to TRBJ2-5; 8 bases map to TRBD1. The germline gives CDR1 SQVTM, CDR2 ANQGSEA. The J segment lost 5 bases and the V segment lost 4 bases, leaving 6 bases of the junction unmatched. The CDR3 has 13 residues. The CDR3 nucleotides read TGCAGCGTTGGACAGGGGACTGGGGAGACCCAGTACTTC. Its translation is CSVGQGTGETQYF.

This chain joins TRBV5-1 and TRBJ2-2, with D unclear. Trimming cost V 0 bases and J 5 bases, with 11 bases left between them. This CDR3 contains 15 residues. CDR1 is SGHRS and CDR2 is YFSETQ in the germline V gene. The CDR3 nucleotides are TGCGCCAGCAGCTTGGCACTAATCAGGACCGGGGAGCTGTTTTTT. Protein sequence: CASSLALIRTGELFF.

This clone turned up a few times. The rearrangement joins TRBV5-4 to TRBJ1-1; TRBD1 matches 9 bases. Germline CDR1 reads SGHNT; CDR2 reads YYREEE (reference sequence). The J segment lost 1 base and the V segment lost 3 bases, leaving 4 bases of the junction unmatched. The CDR3 runs 15 residues. The CDR3 loop reads CASSYGQGRNTEAFF. CDR3 in DNA: TGTGCCAGCAGCTACGGACAGGGGAGGAACACTGAAGCTTTCTTT.

The CDR3 DNA follows: TGTGCCAGCAGCTCGGGGCCGTCCACCTCTAGCACAGATACGCAGTATTTT. Protein: CASSSGPSTSSTDTQYF. The chain employs TRBV4-2 and TRBJ2-3, with D possibly called TRBD1 or TRBD2 (5 bases each). V was clipped by 5 bases and J by 0 bases, with 18 bases between them. There are 17 residues in the CDR3. The germline V gene encodes CDR1 LGHNA and CDR2 YNFKEQ.

This chain links TRBV6-5 with TRBJ2-4, with D uncertain. The CDR3 is 16 amino acids. Germline V gene data show CDR1 as MNHEY and CDR2 as SVGAGI. Trimming removed 3 bases at V and 4 bases at J, with 16 bases between. CDR3 nucleotide sequence: TGTGCCAGCAGTTATTCGGTCCTGAAACCTAAAAACATTCAGTACTTC. Its translation is CASSYSVLKPKNIQYF.

V usage is TRBV19 and J usage is TRBJ1-4; D possibly corresponds to TRBD1 (5 bases). V lost 7 bases and J 3 bases, leaving 9 bases between the germline ends. Germline assignment: CDR1 LNHDA and CDR2 SQIVND (reference sequence). The CDR3 is 13 amino acids. CDR3 amino acids: CASIGQANEKLFF. CDR3 nucleotide sequence: TGTGCCAGTATAGGACAAGCTAATGAAAAACTGTTTTTT.

For this clone: Other DNA sequences of this sample code for an identical CDR3. The chain employs TRBV30 and TRBJ2-5; D is undetermined. V was pared by 1 base and J by 7 bases, with 7 bases between. This CDR3 has 11 residues. The V gene's germline CDR1 is GTSNPN and CDR2 SVGIG (reference sequence). The CDR3 sequence: CAWSALGTQYF. CDR3 coding DNA: TGTGCCTGGAGTGCGCTGGGGACCCAGTACTTC.

This clone was counted only a few times. This chain connects TRBV29-1 to TRBJ2-7, with a tentative D call TRBD1 (5 bases). The V end lost 5 bases, the J end lost 4 bases, and 15 bases lay between the germline ends. CDR3 length equals 13 residues. Germline CDR1 reads SQVTM; CDR2 reads ANQGSEA. The CDR3 bases are TGCAGCGTTTCTGACAGTCCTGAGTACGAGCAGTACTTC. Its protein is CSVSDSPEYEQYF.

This chain joins TRBV5-6 and TRBJ2-2; 7 nucleotides line up with TRBD1. Germline values: CDR1 SGHDT, CDR2 YYEEEE. The ends lost 7 bases at V and 4 bases at J; junction bases unmatched: 7. The CDR3 has 14 residues. The CDR3 region has the DNA TGTGCCAGCTCGAGGACAGGCCGCACCGGGGAGCTGTTTTTT. Amino acids: CASSRTGRTGELFF.

The chain joins TRBV4-2 to TRBJ2-1; the D is unclear. This CDR3 has 15 residues. Trimming cost V 4 bases and J 3 bases, with 13 bases left between them. Germline V gives CDR1 LGHNA, CDR2 YNFKEQ. The DNA of the CDR3 is TGTGCCAGCAGCCCCAGTCAGTCCCTCTACAATGAGCAGTTCTTC. Its translation is CASSPSQSLYNEQFF.

V and J are TRBV15 and TRBJ1-2, with D possibly being TRBD1 (5 bases). The germline CDR1 and CDR2 sequences are LNHNV and YYDKDF (reference sequence). The CDR3 loop spans 14 amino acids. V lost 5 bases to trimming and J lost 4 bases, with 14 bases between them. Here the CDR3 reads CATSGRDGFYGYTF. CDR3 nucleotides: TGTGCCACCAGCGGCCGGGACGGCTTCTATGGCTACACCTTC.

The J gene is TRBJ2-1, the V gene TRBV5-1; D gene ambiguous. Trimming shortened V by 0 bases and J by 0 bases, and 7 bases separated the two germline ends. This CDR3 region has 15 residues. Germline CDR1 and CDR2: SGHRS and YFSETQ. The CDR3 nucleotides are TGCGCCAGCAGCTTGGAGGCGAGCTCCTACAATGAGCAGTTCTTC. It is translated as CASSLEASSYNEQFF.